This TCR beta chain was recovered during a study of blood T cell repertoires in COVID-19. Study at large: Nucleic acid was either cDNA or gDNA, and it came from T cells, B-cell-depleted T cells, or PBMCs.

Under the authors' procedure: By means of reference gene primer amplification, nucleated cell counts were estimated. Measured with immunoSEQ multiplex PCR; TCRdb has only the in-frame clones, and not every one. V, J and clone size derive from that table, while D and trimming were established from the DNA sequence. This table has some 160,000 clones, 84% appearing once. The CDR3 is 16 amino acids. Germline V CDR1 and CDR2: LGHNT, FRNRAP. V was clipped by 7 bases and J by 0 bases; unmatched bases: 9. The study drew participants aged about 18 to 90 years from about two dozen US areas. What the recovered Cohort 3 donors had was two negative PCRs, clearance, or symptom resolution.

Sequencing was done on a sample of PBMCs or T cells enriched from blood (not recorded which). The clonotype was recovered from a woman in her forties or fifties who had recovered from COVID-19. This chain uses TRBV12-5 with TRBJ1-3, with 7 nucleotides matching TRBD1. CDR3 bases: TGTGCTAGTGCTATACAGGGGACAGACTCTGGAAACACCATATATTTT. Its protein is CASAIQGTDSGNTIYF.